This TCR beta chain is drawn from a study of long-term antiretroviral therapy in people with HIV. CDR1 MNHEY and CDR2 SMNVEV come from the germline V gene (reference sequence). Trimming took off 5 bases at V and 7 bases at J, with 12 bases between the two ends. CDR3 size: 13 residues. The authors ran the immunoSEQ assay, v3.0, at survey level. The assay was immunoSEQ multiplex PCR, and TCRdb's table has in-frame clones only and misses some. The table shows 11,000 to 15,000 clones, with approximately 73% occurring only once. The origin of this receptor is a man between 35 and 55 years old with HIV. Sequences were derived from unsorted PBMCs, sampled 3.1 years after starting antiretroviral therapy. The V call is TRBV27, the J call TRBJ1-3; the D is unclear. The CDR3 spells CASSPRGTNTIYF. The CDR3 DNA reads TGTGCCAGCAGTCCCCGGGGAACTAACACCATATATTTT.